This T cell receptor beta chain is from a study of CD8 T cells in ankylosing spondylitis. Quantitative 5'-RACE with molecular barcodes produced the TCR beta libraries. TCRdb ran MiXCR on the 5' RACE reads and lists one entry per CDR3 protein. The table records some 27,000 distinct CDR3 sequences, about 5.3% of them present only once. The clonotype was recovered from a female donor with ankylosing spondylitis or in good health (not recorded which). The sequencing input was blood, either unsorted or a sorted T cell fraction (not recorded which).

In nucleotides, the CDR3 is TGTGCCAGCAGCGTGGGACTAGCCCTTTACTATGAGCAGTTCTTC. Its protein product is CASSVGLALYYEQFF. The V gene is TRBV9, the J gene TRBJ2-1; 9 bases are shared with TRBD2. V trimming: 2 bases; J trimming: 8 bases; junction bases outside the gene matches: 8. CDR1 SGDLS and CDR2 YYNGEE come from the germline V gene. The CDR3 is 15 amino acids.